This TCR beta chain was sequenced for a study of beta chain features in type 1 diabetes. Sorted populations all exceeded 95% purity. The authors reverse transcribed all of the isolated RNA, so sequencing captured expressed TCRB transcripts. Assay used: immunoSEQ multiplex PCR; TCRdb lists only in-frame clones, some missing. The data show fewer than 400,000 clones, with around 9% seen just once and 0.9% to 1.1% held by the top ten. On this clone: The antigen is not known.

Points from the study as a whole: It was among patients, rather than healthy donors, that naive, central memory and Treg TCRB repertoires appeared more similar. Since sequencing was performed on cDNA, cells with high TCR expression could be over-represented. TCRB CDR3s were moderately but significantly shorter in Type 1 diabetes patients in all four CD4+ subsets.

The sequence was obtained from a man under 40 with type 1 diabetes. Sample: central memory CD4+ T cells from blood.

For the CDR3, the DNA is TGTGCCAGCAGCTTATCCACCGTTGGGGGCTACACCTTC. It encodes CASSLSTVGGYTF. This rearrangement joins TRBV7-9 to TRBJ1-2; D not certain. The V and J ends lost 2 bases and 8 bases respectively, with 12 bases between them. This CDR3 has 13 amino acids. Germline V gene sequence: CDR1 SEHNR, CDR2 FQNEAQ (reference sequence).